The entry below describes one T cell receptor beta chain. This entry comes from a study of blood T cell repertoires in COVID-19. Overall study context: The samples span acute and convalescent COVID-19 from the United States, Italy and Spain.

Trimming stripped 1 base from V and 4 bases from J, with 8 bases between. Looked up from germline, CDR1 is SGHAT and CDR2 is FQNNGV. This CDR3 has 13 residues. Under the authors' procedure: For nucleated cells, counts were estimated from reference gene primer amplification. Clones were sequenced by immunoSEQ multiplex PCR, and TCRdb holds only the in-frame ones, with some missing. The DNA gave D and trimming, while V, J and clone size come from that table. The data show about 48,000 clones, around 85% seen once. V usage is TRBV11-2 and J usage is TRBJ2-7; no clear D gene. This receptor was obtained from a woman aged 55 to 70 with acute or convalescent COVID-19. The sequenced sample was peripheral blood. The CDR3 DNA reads TGTGCCAGCAGCTTAGGCGATCCTTACGAGCAGTACTTC. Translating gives CASSLGDPYEQYF.